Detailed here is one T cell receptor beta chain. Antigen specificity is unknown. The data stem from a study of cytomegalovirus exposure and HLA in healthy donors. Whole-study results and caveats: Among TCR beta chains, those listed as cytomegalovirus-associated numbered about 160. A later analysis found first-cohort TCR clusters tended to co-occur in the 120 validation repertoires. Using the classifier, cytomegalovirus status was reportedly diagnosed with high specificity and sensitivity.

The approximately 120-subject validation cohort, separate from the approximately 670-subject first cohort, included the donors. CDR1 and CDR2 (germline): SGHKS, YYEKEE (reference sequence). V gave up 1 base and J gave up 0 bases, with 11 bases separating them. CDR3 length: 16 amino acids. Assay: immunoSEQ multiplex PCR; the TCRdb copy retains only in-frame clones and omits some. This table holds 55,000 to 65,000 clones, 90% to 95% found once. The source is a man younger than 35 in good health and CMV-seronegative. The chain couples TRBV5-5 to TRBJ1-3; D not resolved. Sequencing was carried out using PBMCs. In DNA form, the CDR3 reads TGTGCCAGCAGCTTGTTCCCGGGGAACTCTGGAAACACCATATATTTT. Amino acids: CASSLFPGNSGNTIYF.